These 9 T cell receptor beta chains were sequenced from one sample in a study of cytomegalovirus exposure and HLA in healthy donors (dated by TCRdb to the late 2010s). To prepare the library, the immunoSEQ multiplex PCR assay was applied. For the multiplex PCR, a mixture combining 60 forward primers for TCR Vbeta segments and 13 reverse primers for TCR Jbeta segments was used. Imported from immuneACCESS, the table was reduced by TCRdb to in-frame sequences with V and J called. These copies leave out some clones; in studies compared against another copy, an unresolved V gene accounts for under half, and the cause of the remainder is not known. The sample has about 160,000 clones on record, 70% to 85% of them singletons. 2% to 2.5% of the sample comes from the top ten. The source material was PBMCs. All receptors come from a man between 45 and 60 years old in good health and CMV-seropositive.

The gene calls are TRBV7-2 and TRBJ1-2, with no clear D. CDR1 and CDR2 (germline): SGHTA, FQGNSA. V dropped 5 bases and J dropped 6 bases, with 19 bases sitting between them. The CDR3 loop spans 15 amino acids. CDR3 sequence reads: CASSLSGVGGNGYTF. The CDR3 DNA reads as TGTGCCAGCAGCCTTAGTGGGGTTGGAGGGAATGGCTACACCTTC.

The chain joins TRBV6-5 to TRBJ2-1; a possible D gene is TRBD1 (7 bases). The V gene lost 1 base and the J gene lost 6 bases, with 13 bases spanning the gap. Germline-derived CDR1 and CDR2 are MNHEY and SVGAGI. The CDR3 totals 15 residues. CDR3 sequence reads: CASSYFGQGGNEQFF. The CDR3, as DNA: TGTGCCAGCAGTTACTTTGGCCAGGGGGGCAATGAGCAGTTCTTC.

In this sample, this clone turned up a few times. The chain is built from TRBV10-3 and TRBJ2-7; TRBD1 might be the D (6 bases). CDR1 and CDR2 from the germline V gene are ENHRY and SYGVKD. The CDR3 is 15 residues long. V gave up 9 bases and J gave up 4 bases, with 22 bases separating them. The CDR3 spells CAISPSRDMSYEQYF. Here the CDR3 DNA reads TGTGCCATTAGTCCCTCCCGGGACATGAGTTACGAGCAGTACTTC.

V is TRBV11-2 and J is TRBJ2-5; 7 bases line up with TRBD2. CDR3 length equals 16 residues. V dropped 1 base and J dropped 1; count of bases not matched to a gene: 6. Germline V CDR1 and CDR2: SGHAT, FQNNGV. The CDR3 nucleotides are TGTGCCAGCAGCTTAGCCGCGAGCGGGGTCCAAGAGACCCAGTACTTC. This sequence encodes CASSLAASGVQETQYF.

The V and J genes are TRBV6-4 and TRBJ1-2; tentatively, D is TRBD1 (6 bases). Between the trimmed V and J ends, which lost 6 bases and 2 bases, there was a span of 13 bases. The CDR3 runs 14 residues. CDR1 and CDR2 from the germline V gene are MRHNA and SNTAGT. This chain's CDR3 is CASSLGQMNYGYTF. Written as DNA, the CDR3 is TGTGCCAGCAGCCTCGGACAGATGAACTATGGCTACACCTTC.

The chain is built from TRBV7-2 and TRBJ1-1; the D gene is possibly TRBD1 (6 bases). The germline gives CDR1 SGHTA, CDR2 FQGNSA. This CDR3 contains 15 residues. The CDR3 bases are TGTGCTGGGGGCGGTCAGGGACAACTTAACACTGAAGCTTTCTTT. Its protein is CAGGGQGQLNTEAFF.

This chain connects TRBV28 to TRBJ1-4; D gene uncertain. The CDR3 length is 17 residues. V gave up 5 bases and J gave up 3 bases, with 19 bases separating them. Germline loops: CDR1 MDHEN, CDR2 SYDVKM. CDR3 bases: TGTGCCAGCAGTCCCAGACACCGCCCCAGCCCTAATGAAAAACTGTTTTTT. It specifies CASSPRHRPSPNEKLFF.

This clone appeared a single time. The chain is built from TRBV7-9 and TRBJ1-2; D possibly corresponds to TRBD1 (5 bases). With 4 bases removed from V and 2 bases from J, the gap between germline ends came to 20 bases. Germline assignment: CDR1 SEHNR and CDR2 FQNEAQ (reference sequence). The CDR3 sequence is 17 residues long. CDR3 coding DNA: TGTGCCAGCAGCTACGGCGTGGGGCAGCTTCTCAACTATGGCTACACCTTC. Amino acid sequence: CASSYGVGQLLNYGYTF.

This chain links TRBV28 with TRBJ2-7, with 10 bases matching TRBD1. This CDR3 spans 15 amino acids. V lost 6 bases, J lost 4 bases, and 9 bases stayed unmatched. The germline CDR1 and CDR2 sequences are MDHEN and SYDVKM. The CDR3 coding sequence is TGTGCCAGCAGCGCCCCTGGGACAGGGGAGTACGAGCAGTACTTC. Protein product: CASSAPGTGEYEQYF. The full variable domain, with the rest looked up from reference TRBV28 and TRBJ2-7, is DVKVTQSSRYLVKRTGEKVFLECVQDMDHENMFWYRQDPGLGLRLIYFSYDVKMKEKGDIPEGYSVSREKKERFSLILESASTNQTSMYLCASSAPGTGEYEQYFGPGTRLTVT.